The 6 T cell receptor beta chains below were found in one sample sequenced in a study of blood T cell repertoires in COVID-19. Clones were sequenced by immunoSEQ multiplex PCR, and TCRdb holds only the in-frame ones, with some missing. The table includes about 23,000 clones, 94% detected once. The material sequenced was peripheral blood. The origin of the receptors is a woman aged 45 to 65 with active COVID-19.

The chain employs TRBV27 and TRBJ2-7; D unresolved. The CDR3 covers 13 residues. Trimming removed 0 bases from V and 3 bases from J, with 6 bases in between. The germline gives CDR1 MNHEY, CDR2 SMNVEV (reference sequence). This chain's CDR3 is CASSLSSGYEQYF. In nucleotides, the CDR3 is TGTGCCAGCAGTTTATCGTCGGGCTACGAGCAGTACTTC.

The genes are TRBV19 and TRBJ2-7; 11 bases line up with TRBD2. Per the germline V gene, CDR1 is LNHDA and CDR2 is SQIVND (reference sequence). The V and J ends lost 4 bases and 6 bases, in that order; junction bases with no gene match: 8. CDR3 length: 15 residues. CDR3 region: CASSRGTSGPSEQYF. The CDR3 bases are TGTGCCAGTAGTAGGGGGACTAGCGGACCCTCCGAGCAGTACTTC.

The CDR3 nucleotides read TGTGCCAGTAGCGCGACAGGGCCAGGGTATGGCTACACCTTC. Protein product: CASSATGPGYGYTF. V is TRBV19 and J is TRBJ1-2, with 7 nucleotides matching TRBD1. V was clipped by 6 bases and J by 5 bases; unmatched bases: 9. Germline CDR1 and CDR2: LNHDA and SQIVND (reference sequence). CDR3 length: 14 residues.

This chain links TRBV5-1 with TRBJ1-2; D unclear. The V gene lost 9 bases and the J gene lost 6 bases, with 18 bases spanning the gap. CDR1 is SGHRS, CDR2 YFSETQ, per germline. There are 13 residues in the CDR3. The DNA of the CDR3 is TGCGCCACTTCGGAGAGGCAGAACGATGGCTACACCTTC. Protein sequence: CATSERQNDGYTF.

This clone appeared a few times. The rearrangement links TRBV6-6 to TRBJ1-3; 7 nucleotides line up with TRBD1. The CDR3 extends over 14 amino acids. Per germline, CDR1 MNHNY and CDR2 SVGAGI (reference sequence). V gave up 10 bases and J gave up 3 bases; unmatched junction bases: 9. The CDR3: CATSAGQVGNTIYF. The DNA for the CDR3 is TGTGCCACCTCGGCCGGACAGGTTGGAAACACCATATATTTT.

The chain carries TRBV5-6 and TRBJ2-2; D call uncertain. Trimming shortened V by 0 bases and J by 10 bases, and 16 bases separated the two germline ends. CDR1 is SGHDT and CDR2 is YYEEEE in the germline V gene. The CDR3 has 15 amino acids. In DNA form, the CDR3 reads TGTGCCAGCAGCTTGGTAGCCGCTGGGTTGGTGGAGCTGTTTTTT. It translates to CASSLVAAGLVELFF.